This T cell receptor beta chain was recorded in a study of blood T cell repertoires in COVID-19. Study at large: COVID-19 samples from acute and convalescent phases originated in the United States, Italy and Spain. The analysed material was cDNA or gDNA that came from T cells, B-cell-depleted T cells, or PBMCs.

In the authors' workflow: From reference gene primer amplification, estimates of nucleated cell counts were derived. Repertoires were generated with immunoSEQ multiplex PCR, while TCRdb's copy carries only in-frame clones and drops some. That table furnishes V, J and clone size, whereas the DNA furnished D and trimming. The sample includes approximately 38,000 clones, 70% to 90% of them seen just once. During active infection, Seattle patients enrolled and were then monitored through disease. Trimming stripped 3 bases from V and 6 bases from J, with 11 bases between. The CDR3 is 13 residues long. Germline V gene lookup returns CDR1 MDHEN and CDR2 SYDVKM.

The TCR was taken from a man aged 60 to 69 with COVID-19, enrolled during active disease. The specimen was peripheral blood. V usage is TRBV28 and J usage is TRBJ1-2; D is undetermined. DNA for the CDR3: TGTGCCAGCAGTTTTCCCGGGAGGCATGGCTACACCTTC. Translating gives CASSFPGRHGYTF.